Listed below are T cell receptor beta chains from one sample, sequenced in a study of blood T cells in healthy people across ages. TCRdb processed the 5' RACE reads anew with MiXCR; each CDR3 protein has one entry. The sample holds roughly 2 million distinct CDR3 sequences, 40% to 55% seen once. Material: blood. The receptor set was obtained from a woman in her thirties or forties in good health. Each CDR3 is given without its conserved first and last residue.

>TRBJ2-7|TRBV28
ASADPSGTTKLEQY
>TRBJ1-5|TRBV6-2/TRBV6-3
ASRSGDSANQPQH
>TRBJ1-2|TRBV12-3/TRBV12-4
ASSSDHGRGYT
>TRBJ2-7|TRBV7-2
ASSLAPGKGGEQY
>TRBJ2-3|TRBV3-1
ASSQSMDTQY
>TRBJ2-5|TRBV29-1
SVGLRGAGLETQY
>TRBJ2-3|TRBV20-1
SARDPTGAGTDTQY
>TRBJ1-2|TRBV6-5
ASYDSGGYT
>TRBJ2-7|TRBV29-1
SVGRESSYEQY
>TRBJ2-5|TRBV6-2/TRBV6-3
ASSYEVAGRGQQETQY
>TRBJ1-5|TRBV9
ASSVGGTGRNQPQH
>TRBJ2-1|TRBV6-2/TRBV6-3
ASSSPRAEQF
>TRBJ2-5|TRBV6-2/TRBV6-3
ASSYPGQFYLGSEETQY
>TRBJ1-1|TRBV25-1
ASTSYTGNTEAF
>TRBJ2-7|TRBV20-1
SARVSERDSYEQY
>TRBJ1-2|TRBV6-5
ASSYLQGNGYT
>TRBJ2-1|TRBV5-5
ASSSSRSYNEQF
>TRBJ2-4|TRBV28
ATGVAGLAKNIQY
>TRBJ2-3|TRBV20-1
SASNPSGYSGSTDTQY
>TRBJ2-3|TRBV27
ASSLSPGGRVDTQY
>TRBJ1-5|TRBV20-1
SAFRLDRLNQPQH
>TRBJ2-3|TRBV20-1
SASSGRADTQY
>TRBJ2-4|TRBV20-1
SARLAGVKNIQY
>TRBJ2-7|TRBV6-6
ASRDSTSYEQY
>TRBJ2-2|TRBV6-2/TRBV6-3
ASSYMGFGSVGELF
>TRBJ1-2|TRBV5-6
ASSPGTAGNGYT